This TCR beta chain was sequenced during a study of blood T cell repertoires in COVID-19. Whole-study context: The United States, Italy and Spain supplied acute and convalescent COVID-19 samples. T cells, B-cell-depleted T cells, or PBMCs supplied cDNA or gDNA.

Per the germline V gene, CDR1 is SGHTA and CDR2 is FQGNSA. CDR3 size: 15 residues. The ends lost 3 bases at V and 1 base at J; junction bases unmatched: 4. Original analysis: Reference gene primer amplification yielded estimated nucleated cell counts. Assay used: immunoSEQ multiplex PCR; TCRdb lists only in-frame clones, some missing. V, J and clone size were drawn from that table, and D and trimming were deduced from the DNA. The sample shows 160,000 or so clones, more than 90% of them seen only once. Source material: peripheral blood. This sequence originates from a man in his sixties with active or convalescent COVID-19. The chain carries TRBV7-2 and TRBJ2-3, with 7 bases that match TRBD2. CDR3 coding DNA: TGTGCCAGCAGCTTCGGCGGGAGTCGCACAGATACGCAGTATTTT. Protein product: CASSFGGSRTDTQYF.